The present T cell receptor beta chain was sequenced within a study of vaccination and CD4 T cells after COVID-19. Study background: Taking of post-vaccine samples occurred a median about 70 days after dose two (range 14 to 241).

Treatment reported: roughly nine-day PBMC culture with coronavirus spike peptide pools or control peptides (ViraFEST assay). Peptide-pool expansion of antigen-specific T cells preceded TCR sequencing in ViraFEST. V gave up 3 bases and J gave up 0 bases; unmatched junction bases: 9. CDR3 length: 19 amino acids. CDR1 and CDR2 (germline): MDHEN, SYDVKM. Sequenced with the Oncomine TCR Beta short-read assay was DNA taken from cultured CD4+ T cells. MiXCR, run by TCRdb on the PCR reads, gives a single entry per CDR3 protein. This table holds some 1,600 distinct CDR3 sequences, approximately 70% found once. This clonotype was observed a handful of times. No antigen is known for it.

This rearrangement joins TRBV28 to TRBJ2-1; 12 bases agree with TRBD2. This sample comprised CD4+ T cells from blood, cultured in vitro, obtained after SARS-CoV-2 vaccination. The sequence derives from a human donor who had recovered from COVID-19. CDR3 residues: CASSFLTPTSGSSYNEQFF. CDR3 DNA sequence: TGTGCCAGCAGTTTCCTTACCCCGACTAGCGGGAGCTCCTACAATGAGCAGTTCTTC.